The 30 T cell receptor beta chains given below trace back to one sample, sequenced in a study of shared clonotypes between healthy human individuals. Naivety among CD8 cells was defined by CD45RO negativity and positive CCR7 selection, thereby excluding terminally differentiated effector memory CD45RA+ cells. This table comes from immunoSEQ multiplex PCR, and its TCRdb copy is limited to in-frame clones, with some not included. The table has about 1,800,000 clones, just under 95% seen once. Sequences were obtained from naive CD8+ T cells sorted from blood. These receptors all come from a man aged 18 to 30 in good health.

The chain has TRBV10-3 and TRBJ2-2, with 15 bases that match TRBD2. Germline CDR1 and CDR2: ENHRY and SYGVKD. The CDR3 has 18 residues. V lost 3 bases and J lost 6; bases outside the gene matches: 8. DNA of the CDR3: TGTGCCATCAGTGACTGGGGACTAGCGGGAGGCGCTGCCGGGGAGCTGTTTTTT. Its protein is CAISDWGLAGGAAGELFF.

This clone was seen only once. This sample includes further DNA sequences coding for the same CDR3. The CDR3 nucleotides are TGTGCCAGCAGCCCTGACAGCGAAGAGACCCAGTACTTC. Residues: CASSPDSEETQYF. This rearrangement joins TRBV5-6 to TRBJ2-5; tentative D call: TRBD1 (5 bases). V lost 4 bases to trimming and J lost 3 bases, with 10 bases between them. The germline V gene has CDR1 SGHDT and CDR2 YYEEEE. The CDR3 sequence is 13 residues long.

This chain uses TRBV6-5 with TRBJ1-1; a weak D match, TRBD1 (5 bases). Trimming removed 2 bases from V and 1 base from J, with 11 bases in between. Germline CDR1 MNHEY, CDR2 SVGAGI. This CDR3 contains 15 residues. CDR3 bases: TGTGCCAGCAGTTACAAGGGGAAGGGGAACACTGAAGCTTTCTTT. It specifies CASSYKGKGNTEAFF.

The CDR3 DNA reads as TGTGCCAGCAGCTTAGAGGGGTCAGGAGGTGATACGCAGTATTTT. Residues: CASSLEGSGGDTQYF. The chain carries TRBV7-6 and TRBJ2-3; D is tentatively TRBD1 or TRBD2 (5 bases each). Trimming left V 1 base short and J 6 bases short, with 14 bases between. Germline CDR1 SGHVS, CDR2 FNYEAQ. There are 15 residues in the CDR3.

Turning to this clone: Other DNA sequences in the sample encode the same CDR3. Here the CDR3 reads CASSSTGAGANVLTF. DNA for the CDR3: TGTGCCAGCAGTTCAACAGGGGCTGGGGCCAACGTCCTGACTTTC. V gene TRBV27 combines with J gene TRBJ2-6; 7 bases are shared with TRBD1. V lost 4 bases and J lost 2; bases outside the gene matches: 2. The CDR3 length is 15 residues. Germline V CDR1 and CDR2: MNHEY, SMNVEV (reference sequence).

The chain employs TRBV12-5 and TRBJ2-1, with a possible D match to TRBD1 (5 bases). The CDR3 has 13 residues. Germline V lookup: CDR1 LGHNT, CDR2 FRNRAP. The V gene lost 0 bases and the J gene lost 13 bases, with 13 bases spanning the gap. The CDR3 nucleotides read TGTGCTAGTGGTTTGGTACTTGGGGCCGATCAGTTCTTC. Residues: CASGLVLGADQFF.

The rearrangement joins TRBV6-1 to TRBJ2-7; D perhaps matches TRBD1 (5 bases). The CDR3 has 15 residues. V gave up 5 bases and J gave up 3 bases, with 17 bases separating them. CDR1 is MNHNS and CDR2 is SASEGT in the germline V gene. CDR3 amino acids: CASSQSQGLGYEQYF. The CDR3 DNA is TGTGCCAGCAGTCAAAGCCAGGGTCTGGGCTACGAGCAGTACTTC.

The chain recombines TRBV10-3 with TRBJ1-1, with 9 nucleotides matching TRBD1. The V gene end was trimmed by 9 bases and the J gene end by 5 bases; junction bases not matched to a gene: 7. The CDR3 is made up of 13 amino acids. Germline V gene lookup returns CDR1 ENHRY and CDR2 SYGVKD. The CDR3 coding sequence is TGTGCCATACAACAGGGGGCTCGAACTGAAGCTTTCTTT. This codes for CAIQQGARTEAFF.

V usage is TRBV29-1 and J usage is TRBJ1-1; D unresolved. From germline, CDR1 is SQVTM and CDR2 ANQGSEA. V lost 7 bases and J 4 bases, leaving 13 bases between the germline ends. The CDR3 loop spans 12 amino acids. CDR3 loop: CSGSHAATEAFF. CDR3 bases: TGCAGCGGATCACATGCTGCCACTGAAGCTTTCTTT.

The genes are TRBV27 and TRBJ2-3, with 9 positions matching TRBD2. This CDR3 has 15 amino acids. V shed 8 bases and J 6 bases; nucleotides not matched to a gene: 12. Germline values: CDR1 MNHEY, CDR2 SMNVEV (reference sequence). CDR3 region: CASRSSSGAMDTQYF. For the CDR3, the DNA is TGTGCCAGCCGGTCCTCTAGCGGGGCTATGGATACGCAGTATTTT.

Comments on this clone: At one boundary the junction diverges from the germline segment, which might be a read error. V is TRBV7-7 and J is TRBJ2-1; 7 bases agree with TRBD1. This CDR3 has 15 residues. Germline V gene data show CDR1 as SSHAT and CDR2 as FNYEAQ (reference sequence). CDR3 protein: CASSLVPGGYNEQFF. CDR3 coding DNA: TGTGCTAGCAGCTTAGTCCCAGGGGGATACAATGAGCAGTTCTTC.

This clone was seen only once. This chain connects TRBV6-1 to TRBJ2-1; TRBD2 aligns across 9 bases. V dropped 1 base and J dropped 4; count of bases not matched to a gene: 2. The V gene's germline CDR1 is MNHNS and CDR2 SASEGT. The CDR3 is made up of 15 amino acids. CDR3 region: CASSEGLAEYNEQFF. In DNA form, the CDR3 reads TGTGCCAGCAGTGAAGGACTAGCGGAGTACAATGAGCAGTTCTTC.

The V call is TRBV30, the J call TRBJ2-7, with D hard to call. CDR1 and CDR2 from the germline V gene are GTSNPN and SVGIG (reference sequence). V lost 4 bases to trimming and J lost 3 bases, with 10 bases between them. The CDR3 covers 12 residues. The CDR3 reads CAWTPGDYEQYF. The CDR3 coding sequence is TGTGCCTGGACCCCCGGAGACTACGAGCAGTACTTC.

With regard to this clone: Other DNA sequences in this sample translate to the same CDR3. The V gene is TRBV13, the J gene TRBJ2-7, with D possibly being TRBD1 (6 bases). The CDR3 loop spans 15 amino acids. Germline V gives CDR1 PRHDT, CDR2 FYEKMQ (reference sequence). The V end lost 2 bases, the J end lost 0 bases, and 11 bases lay between the germline ends. The CDR3 loop is CASSLSPDSSYEQYF. CDR3 in DNA: TGTGCCAGCAGCTTATCCCCGGACAGCTCCTACGAGCAGTACTTC.

The V gene is TRBV5-6, the J gene TRBJ2-3; D remains unclear. V lost 1 base and J lost 9, with 6 bases in between. The CDR3 length is 11 residues. From germline, CDR1 is SGHDT and CDR2 YYEEEE. The DNA for the CDR3 is TGTGCCAGCAGCTTGAGTGAGACGCAGTATTTT. It codes for CASSLSETQYF. Full variable domain (rest looked up from reference TRBV5-6 and TRBJ2-3): DAGVTQSPTHLIKTRGQQVTLRCSPKSGHDTVSWYQQALGQGPQFIFQYYEEEERQRGNFPDRFSGHQFPNYSSELNVNALLLGDSALYLCASSLSETQYFGPGTRLTVL.

V is TRBV9 and J is TRBJ2-1; 7 positions agree with TRBD2. V gave up 5 bases and J gave up 7 bases; unmatched junction bases: 6. Germline CDR1 reads SGDLS; CDR2 reads YYNGEE. CDR3 size: 13 residues. CDR3 nucleotide sequence: TGTGCCAGCAGGGCCCTAGCGGAAAATGAGCAGTTCTTC. It translates to CASRALAENEQFF.

The gene calls are TRBV10-3 and TRBJ1-2, with TRBD1 matching 8 bases. Per germline, CDR1 ENHRY and CDR2 SYGVKD. V shed 2 bases and J 2 bases; nucleotides not matched to a gene: 10. The CDR3 covers 17 residues. The CDR3 coding sequence is TGTGCCATCAGTGAGGATAGGGACAGGCCTTTAAACTATGGCTACACCTTC. Translated: CAISEDRDRPLNYGYTF.

This chain connects TRBV7-8 to TRBJ2-7, with D perhaps TRBD2 (5 bases). This CDR3 has 15 amino acids. CDR1 and CDR2 from the germline V gene are SGHVS and FQNEAQ. Trimming left V 1 base short and J 3 bases short, with 13 bases between. CDR3 coding DNA: TGTGCCAGCAGCTTAGATTTCGGACTTCACTACGAGCAGTACTTC. Its protein product is CASSLDFGLHYEQYF.

This chain connects TRBV10-3 to TRBJ2-1; TRBD2 aligns across 11 bases. Trimming removed 2 bases from V and 6 bases from J; junction bases left unmatched: 3. Germline loops: CDR1 ENHRY, CDR2 SYGVKD. The CDR3 length is 15 residues. The CDR3 DNA follows: TGTGCCATCAGTGAGGAGCTAGCGGGGGGCAATGAGCAGTTCTTC. Amino acid sequence: CAISEELAGGNEQFF.

To note about this clone: The same CDR3 also results from other DNA sequences found in this sample. The CDR3 nucleotides read TGCGCCAGCAGCCCTCGGACAGGGTATGGCTACACCTTC. Translating gives CASSPRTGYGYTF. The gene calls are TRBV5-1 and TRBJ1-2; 8 bases match TRBD1. Germline CDR1 SGHRS, CDR2 YFSETQ. J gave up 5 bases and V 4 bases, and 4 bases lay outside the gene matches. The length of the CDR3 is 13 residues.

The DNA for the CDR3 is TGTGCCAGCAGCCCCCAGGTGGGGAGGGAGCAGTTCTTC. Amino acids: CASSPQVGREQFF. V and J are TRBV4-2 and TRBJ2-1; TRBD2 might be the D (6 bases). Germline V CDR1 and CDR2: LGHNA, YNFKEQ. V was pared by 4 bases and J by 10 bases, with 14 bases between. CDR3 size: 13 residues.

This clone was detected only once. The same CDR3 also results from other DNA sequences found in this sample. V gene TRBV9 combines with J gene TRBJ2-3; D is possibly TRBD1 (5 bases). CDR3 size: 13 residues. Per the germline V gene, CDR1 is SGDLS and CDR2 is YYNGEE. With 2 bases removed from V and 6 bases from J, the gap between germline ends came to 10 bases. The DNA for the CDR3 is TGTGCCAGCAGCGTGGCAGGGTTGGATACGCAGTATTTT. The encoded protein is CASSVAGLDTQYF.

The V gene is TRBV6-5, the J gene TRBJ2-2; no clear D. The CDR3 contains 14 residues. CDR1 is MNHEY and CDR2 is SVGAGI in the germline V gene. V was shortened by 2 bases and J by 4 bases, with 8 bases between the two germline ends. For the CDR3, the DNA is TGTGCCAGCAGTTACCGTTCGGGCACCGGGGAGCTGTTTTTT. Translation gives CASSYRSGTGELFF.

This chain connects TRBV11-3 to TRBJ2-7; D might be TRBD2 (5 bases). The CDR3 runs to 13 residues. From germline, CDR1 is SGHNT and CDR2 YENEEA. The V end lost 5 bases, the J end lost 6 bases, and 14 bases lay between the germline ends. In DNA form, the CDR3 reads TGTGCCAGCAGCGAAGGAGGCCTCTCCGAGCAGTACTTC. Amino acids: CASSEGGLSEQYF.

The gene calls are TRBV9 and TRBJ2-2, with a possible D match to TRBD2 (6 bases). Trimming stripped 3 bases from V and 5 bases from J, with 14 bases between. CDR3 length equals 15 residues. Germline CDR1 and CDR2: SGDLS and YYNGEE. The CDR3: CASSGRGIGTGELFF. CDR3 nucleotide sequence: TGTGCCAGCAGCGGACGGGGGATCGGAACCGGGGAGCTGTTTTTT.

The chain has TRBV4-1 and TRBJ1-4, with D unresolved. This CDR3 spans 15 amino acids. Trimming took 1 base from V and 3 from J, leaving 9 bases between them. The germline V gene encodes CDR1 MGHRA and CDR2 YSYEKL. The CDR3 region is CASSQVPHSNEKLFF. CDR3 coding DNA: TGCGCCAGCAGCCAAGTTCCGCACTCTAATGAAAAACTGTTTTTT.

This clone was seen a handful of times. V usage is TRBV30 and J usage is TRBJ2-7; 8 bases fit TRBD1. V lost 5 bases and J lost 0; bases outside the gene matches: 0. Germline CDR1 GTSNPN, CDR2 SVGIG (reference sequence). This CDR3 comprises 12 residues. CDR3 in DNA: TGTGCCTGGGACAGGGGCTCCTACGAGCAGTACTTC. It translates to CAWDRGSYEQYF.

V usage is TRBV28 and J usage is TRBJ2-3, with unresolved D. V lost 3 bases to trimming and J lost 2 bases, with 12 bases between them. The CDR3 consists of 15 residues. The germline V gene encodes CDR1 MDHEN and CDR2 SYDVKM. The CDR3 coding sequence is TGTGCCAGCAGTTTTTCCGCGGATGACACAGATACGCAGTATTTT. Amino acids: CASSFSADDTDTQYF. The full variable domain, its missing parts supplied by reference TRBV28 and TRBJ2-3, is DVKVTQSSRYLVKRTGEKVFLECVQDMDHENMFWYRQDPGLGLRLIYFSYDVKMKEKGDIPEGYSVSREKKERFSLILESASTNQTSMYLCASSFSADDTDTQYFGPGTRLTVL.

The chain links TRBV27 to TRBJ2-7, with 10 bases aligning to TRBD2. Germline trimming cut 5 bases from V and 6 bases from J; bases unmatched to any gene: 13. The CDR3 sequence is 16 residues long. Germline V lookup: CDR1 MNHEY, CDR2 SMNVEV (reference sequence). CDR3 residues: CASSPSSGSSPLEQYF. CDR3 bases: TGTGCCAGCAGTCCCTCTAGCGGGAGCTCCCCTCTCGAGCAGTACTTC.

The chain has TRBV2 and TRBJ2-7; D gene uncertain. The germline V gene has CDR1 SNHLY and CDR2 FYNNEI. This CDR3 has 12 residues. With 6 bases removed from V and 3 bases from J, the gap between germline ends came to 9 bases. The CDR3 here is CASSALRYEQYF. The CDR3 nucleotides are TGTGCCAGCAGCGCACTTCGCTACGAGCAGTACTTC.